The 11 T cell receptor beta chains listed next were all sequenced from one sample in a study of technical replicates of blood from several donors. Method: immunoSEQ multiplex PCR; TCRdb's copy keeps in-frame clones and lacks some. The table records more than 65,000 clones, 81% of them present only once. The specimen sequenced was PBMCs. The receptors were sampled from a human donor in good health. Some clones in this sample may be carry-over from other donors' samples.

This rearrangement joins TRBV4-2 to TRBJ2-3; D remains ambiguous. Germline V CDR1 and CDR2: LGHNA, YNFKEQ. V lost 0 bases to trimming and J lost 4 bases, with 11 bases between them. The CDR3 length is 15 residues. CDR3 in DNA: TGTGCCAGCAGCCAAGATAGAGTTGGAGCAGATACGCAGTATTTT. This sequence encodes CASSQDRVGADTQYF.

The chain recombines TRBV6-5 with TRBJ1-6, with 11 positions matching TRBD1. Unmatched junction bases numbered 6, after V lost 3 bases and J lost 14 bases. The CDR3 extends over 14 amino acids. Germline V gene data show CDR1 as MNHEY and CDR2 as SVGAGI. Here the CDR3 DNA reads TGTGCCAGCAGTTATAGTCCGGGACAGGGGGCCCTCCACTTT. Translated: CASSYSPGQGALHF.

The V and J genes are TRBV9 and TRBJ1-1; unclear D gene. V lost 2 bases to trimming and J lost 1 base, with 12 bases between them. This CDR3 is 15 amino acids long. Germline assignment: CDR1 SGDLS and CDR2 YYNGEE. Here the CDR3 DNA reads TGTGCCAGCAGCGTGGGGTCGGGGAGGAACACTGAAGCTTTCTTT. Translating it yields CASSVGSGRNTEAFF.

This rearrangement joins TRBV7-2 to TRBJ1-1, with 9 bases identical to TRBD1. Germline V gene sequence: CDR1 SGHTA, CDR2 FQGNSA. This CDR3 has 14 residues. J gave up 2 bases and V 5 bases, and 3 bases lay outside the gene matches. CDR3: CASSRDRANTEAFF. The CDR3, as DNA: TGTGCCAGCAGCCGGGACAGGGCTAACACTGAAGCTTTCTTT.

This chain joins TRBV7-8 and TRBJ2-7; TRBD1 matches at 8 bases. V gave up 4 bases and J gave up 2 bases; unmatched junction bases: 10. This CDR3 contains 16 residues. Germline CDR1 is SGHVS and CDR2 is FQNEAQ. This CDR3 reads CASSSPDRGLPYEQYF. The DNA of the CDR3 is TGTGCCAGCAGCTCCCCAGACAGGGGTCTTCCCTACGAGCAGTACTTC.

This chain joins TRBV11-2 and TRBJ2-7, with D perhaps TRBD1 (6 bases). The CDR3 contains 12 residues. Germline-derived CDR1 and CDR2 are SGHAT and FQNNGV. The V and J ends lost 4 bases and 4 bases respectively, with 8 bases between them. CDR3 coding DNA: TGTGCCAGCAGCTCTCAGGGGTACGAGCAGTACTTC. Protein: CASSSQGYEQYF.

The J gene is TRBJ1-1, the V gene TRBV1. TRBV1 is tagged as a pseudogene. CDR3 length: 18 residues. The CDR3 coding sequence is TGCACCAGCAGCCAAGATGAGGTCAGGGAGGGAATGAACACTGAAGCTTTCTTT. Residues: CTSSQDEVREGMNTEAFF.

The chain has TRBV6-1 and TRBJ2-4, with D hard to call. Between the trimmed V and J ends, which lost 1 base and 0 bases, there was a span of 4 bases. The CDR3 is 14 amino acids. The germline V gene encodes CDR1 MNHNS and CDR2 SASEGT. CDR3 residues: CASSEEAAKNIQYF. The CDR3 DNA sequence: TGTGCCAGCAGTGAAGAAGCAGCCAAAAACATTCAGTACTTC.

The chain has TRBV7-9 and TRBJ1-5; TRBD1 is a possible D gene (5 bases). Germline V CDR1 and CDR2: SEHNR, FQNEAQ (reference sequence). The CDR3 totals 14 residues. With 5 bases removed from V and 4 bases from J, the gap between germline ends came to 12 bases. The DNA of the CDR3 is TGTGCCAGCAGCCCCTCCGGGGGGAATCAGCCCCAGCATTTT. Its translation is CASSPSGGNQPQHF. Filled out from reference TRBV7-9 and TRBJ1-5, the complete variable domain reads DTGVSQNPRHKITKRGQNVTFRCDPISEHNRLYWYRQTLGQGPEFLTYFQNEAQLEKSRLLSDRFSAERPKGSFSTLEIQRTEQGDSAMYLCASSPSGGNQPQHFGDGTRLSIL.

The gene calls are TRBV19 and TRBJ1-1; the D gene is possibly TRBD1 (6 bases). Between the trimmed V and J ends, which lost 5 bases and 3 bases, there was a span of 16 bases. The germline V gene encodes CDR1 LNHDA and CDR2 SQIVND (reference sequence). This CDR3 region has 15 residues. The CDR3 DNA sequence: TGTGCCAGTAGTGGGGGCAGGCTGGGTGACACTGAAGCTTTCTTT. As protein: CASSGGRLGDTEAFF.

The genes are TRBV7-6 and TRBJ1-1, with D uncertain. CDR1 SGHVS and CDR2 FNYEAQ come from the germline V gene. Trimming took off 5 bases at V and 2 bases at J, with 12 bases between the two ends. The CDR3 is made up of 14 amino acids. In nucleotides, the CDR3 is TGTGCCAGCAGCCCTGGGAGAGCTAACACTGAAGCTTTCTTT. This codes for CASSPGRANTEAFF.